Presented here are 7 T cell receptor beta chains from one specimen sequenced in a study of Ad26.COV2.S vaccination and SARS-CoV-2 variants. Treatment reported: some 19 received Ad26.COV2.S at low or high dose, single or two shots; a few received placebo; per-sample allocation not given. Sampling was done on day 63 after the first vaccine or placebo injection. TCRdb keeps only in-frame clones here, not all; method: immunoSEQ multiplex PCR. In the table there are roughly 250,000 clones, roughly nine tenths of which are singletons. The source was peripheral blood, collected in a trial of Ad26.COV2.S vaccine versus placebo. These TCRs come from a person between 18 and 59 years old who received the Ad26.COV2.S COVID-19 vaccine or a placebo.

The CDR3 loop is CALGDLDGSYGYTF. The CDR3, as DNA: TGTGCCCTTGGGGACCTTGACGGGAGCTATGGCTACACCTTC. This chain links TRBV2 with TRBJ1-2, with TRBD1 as a possible D gene (5 bases). The CDR3 is 14 residues long. Germline V gives CDR1 SNHLY, CDR2 FYNNEI. The V gene lost 11 bases and the J gene lost 4 bases, with 20 bases spanning the gap.

The rearrangement joins TRBV7-2 to TRBJ2-1; D remains ambiguous. Germline CDR1 SGHTA, CDR2 FQGNSA. V lost 3 bases to trimming and J lost 15 bases, with 15 bases between them. This CDR3 has 12 amino acids. CDR3 DNA: TGTGCCAGCAGCTTGGTTCGTGTACATCTGTTCTTC. It translates to CASSLVRVHLFF.

In its sample, this clone was seen once. The chain has TRBV11-2 and TRBJ2-3, with D perhaps assigned TRBD1 or TRBD2 (5 bases each). The CDR3 is 13 residues long. Germline values: CDR1 SGHAT, CDR2 FQNNGV. V was shortened by 5 bases and J by 4 bases, with 10 bases between the two germline ends. The CDR3 nucleotides are TGTGCCAGCAGCCTCGGGGCCTCAGATACGCAGTATTTT. Amino acids: CASSLGASDTQYF.

Only a few counts were recorded for this clone. The chain couples TRBV18 to TRBJ2-1; TRBD1 or TRBD2 may be the D gene (5 bases each). CDR3 length: 16 residues. The V gene's germline CDR1 is KGHSH and CDR2 LQKENI. V was trimmed by 3 bases and J by 1 base, leaving 13 bases between them. CDR3 in DNA: TGTGCCAGCTCACCGGGGGTAACGGGATCCTACAATGAGCAGTTCTTC. This sequence encodes CASSPGVTGSYNEQFF.

The table lists this clone with a few counts. The rearrangement uses TRBV18 and TRBJ1-3; D call uncertain. The CDR3 runs to 14 residues. From germline, CDR1 is KGHSH and CDR2 LQKENI. V lost 3 bases, J lost 0 bases, and 6 bases lay in between. CDR3 coding DNA: TGTGCCAGCTCACCCTACGGCTCTGGAAACACCATATATTTT. Protein: CASSPYGSGNTIYF.

This clone was seen more than once but under ten times. V usage is TRBV11-2 and J usage is TRBJ2-7; tentative D call: TRBD1 (7 bases). Germline V gene data show CDR1 as SGHAT and CDR2 as FQNNGV. There are 14 residues in the CDR3. Trimming took 6 bases from V and 2 from J, leaving 14 bases between them. The CDR3 protein is CASRGQEGTYEQYF. The DNA for the CDR3 is TGTGCCAGCAGAGGACAGGAGGGAACCTACGAGCAGTACTTC.

V is TRBV7-2 and J is TRBJ2-7; either TRBD1 or TRBD2 may supply D (5 bases each). Germline CDR1 SGHTA, CDR2 FQGNSA. The ends were cut back, 5 bases at V and 6 bases at J, with 14 bases in the middle. CDR3 length equals 13 residues. CDR3 nucleotides: TGTGCCAGCAGCGCCGGGACCCAGGGCGAGCAGTACTTC. Translated: CASSAGTQGEQYF.